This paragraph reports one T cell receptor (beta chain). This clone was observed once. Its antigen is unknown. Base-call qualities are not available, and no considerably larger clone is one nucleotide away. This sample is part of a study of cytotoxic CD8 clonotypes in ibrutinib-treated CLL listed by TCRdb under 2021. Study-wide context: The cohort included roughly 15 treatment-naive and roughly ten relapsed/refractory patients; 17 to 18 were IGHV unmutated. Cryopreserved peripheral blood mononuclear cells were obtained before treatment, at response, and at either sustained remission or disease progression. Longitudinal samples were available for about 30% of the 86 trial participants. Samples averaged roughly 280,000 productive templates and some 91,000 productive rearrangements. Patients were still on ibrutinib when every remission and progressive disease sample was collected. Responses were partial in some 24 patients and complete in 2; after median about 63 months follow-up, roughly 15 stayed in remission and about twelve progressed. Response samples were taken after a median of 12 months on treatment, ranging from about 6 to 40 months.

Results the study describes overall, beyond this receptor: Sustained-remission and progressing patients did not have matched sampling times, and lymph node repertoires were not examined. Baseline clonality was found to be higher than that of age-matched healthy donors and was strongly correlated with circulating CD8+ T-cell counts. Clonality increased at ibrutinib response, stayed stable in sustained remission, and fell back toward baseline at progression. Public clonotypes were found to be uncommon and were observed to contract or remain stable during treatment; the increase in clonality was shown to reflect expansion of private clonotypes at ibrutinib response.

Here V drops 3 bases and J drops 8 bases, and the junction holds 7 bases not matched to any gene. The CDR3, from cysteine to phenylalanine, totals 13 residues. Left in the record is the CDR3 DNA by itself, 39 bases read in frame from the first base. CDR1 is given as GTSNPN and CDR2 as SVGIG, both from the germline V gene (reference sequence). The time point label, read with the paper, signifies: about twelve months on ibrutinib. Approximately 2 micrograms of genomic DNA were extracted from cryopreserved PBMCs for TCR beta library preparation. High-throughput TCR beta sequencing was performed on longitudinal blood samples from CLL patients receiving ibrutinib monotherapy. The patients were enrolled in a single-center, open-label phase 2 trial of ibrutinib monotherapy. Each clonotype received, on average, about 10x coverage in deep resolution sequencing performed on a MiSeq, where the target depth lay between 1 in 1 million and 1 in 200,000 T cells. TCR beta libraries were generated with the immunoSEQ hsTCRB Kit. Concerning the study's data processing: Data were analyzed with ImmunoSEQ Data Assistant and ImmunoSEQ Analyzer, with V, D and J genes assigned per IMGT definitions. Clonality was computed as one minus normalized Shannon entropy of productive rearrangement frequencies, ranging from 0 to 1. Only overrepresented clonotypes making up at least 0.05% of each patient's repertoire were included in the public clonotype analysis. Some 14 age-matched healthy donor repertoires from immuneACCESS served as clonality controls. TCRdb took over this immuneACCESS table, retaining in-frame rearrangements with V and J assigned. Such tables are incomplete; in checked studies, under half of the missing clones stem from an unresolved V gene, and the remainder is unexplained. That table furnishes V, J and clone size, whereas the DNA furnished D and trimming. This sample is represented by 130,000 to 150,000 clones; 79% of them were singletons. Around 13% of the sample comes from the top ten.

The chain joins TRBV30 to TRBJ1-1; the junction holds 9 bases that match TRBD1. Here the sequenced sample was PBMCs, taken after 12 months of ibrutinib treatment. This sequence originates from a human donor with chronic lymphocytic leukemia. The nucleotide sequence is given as TGTGCCTGGAGAGCGGACAGGGGTACCGAAGCTTTCTTT. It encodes CAWRADRGTEAFF.